The source of this TCR beta chain is a study of human T cells and chemical hapten exposure. Individual cDNA molecules (in the library) carried attached unique molecular identifiers. Via MiXCR, TCRdb re-called the RACE reads, giving one row per CDR3 protein. Among 130,000 or so distinct CDR3 sequences listed, 8.5% to 9.5% were seen once. The V and J ends lost 3 bases and 0 bases respectively, with 13 bases between them. The CDR3 extends over 16 amino acids. Per germline, CDR1 SGHRS and CDR2 YFSETQ. This clonotype was counted many times. Time point defined: healthy volunteer bleed at 2 weeks. Researchers extracted total RNA from unfractionated whole blood.

The chain employs TRBV5-1 and TRBJ1-3; D is possibly TRBD1 (5 bases). Sample: whole blood. This clonotype was sampled from a male donor in good health. Some clones in this sample may be carry-over from other donors' samples. This chain's CDR3 is CASSSSGHSSGNTIYF. CDR3 bases: TGCGCCAGCAGCTCCTCAGGACACAGCTCTGGAAACACCATATATTTT.